This T cell receptor beta chain is from a study of chemoradiotherapy in HPV16-positive cancers (dated by TCRdb to the early 2020s). Concerning the study at large: Candidate HPV-specific T-cell clones and common TCR motifs were defined by functional T-cell assays performed on cells from two HPV16-positive patients. The study asked whether T-cell immunity to the HPV oncoproteins E6 and E7 changes during chemoradiotherapy and whether this immunity affects survival. The candidate HPV-specific TCRs and motifs were subsequently tracked in TCR repertoires obtained from approximately 86 patients with HPV-related cancers. The research as a whole found: Improved recurrence-free survival in HPV16-positive patients was associated with expansion of HPV-responsive T cells during chemoradiotherapy. The functional definition of HPV-specific T cells came from only a couple of HPV16-positive patients, and the survival association was reported for HPV16-positive patients. Expansion of candidate HPV-specific clones and E7-related TCR motifs was observed in the tumor microenvironment during treatment, whereas no such expansion was observed for non-HPV-specific T cells.

Points on this clone: What antigen it recognizes has not been identified. No base-level quality is on record; no much larger clone is a single base apart.

Repertoires were sampled repeatedly over the course of chemoradiotherapy so that clonal expansion in the tumor microenvironment could be followed. Library creation used the immunoSEQ multiplex PCR assay. Here the immuneACCESS table is served through TCRdb, limited to in-frame sequences with V and J called. Missing clones are a known gap in these copies; in checked studies unresolved V genes cover under half, and the rest lacks a known reason. The sample has 30,000 to 35,000 clones on record, about 86% of them singletons. The ten largest make up roughly 2% of the sample. The CDR3 runs 16 residues from the cysteine to the phenylalanine. Solely the CDR3 DNA is kept, with 48 bases framed from the first base. The CDR1 and CDR2 encoded by the germline V gene are SGDLS and YYNGEE. V is trimmed back by 0 bases and J by 7 bases, and the junction contains 9 bases that no gene match accounts for.

The receptor chain draws on TRBV9 and TRBJ2-1; a stretch of 8 junction bases matches TRBD2. The clonotype comes from a human donor with HPV-associated anogenital cancer. Sample: blood, taken from a patient who underwent chemoradiotherapy. The DNA sequence is as follows: TGTGCCAGCAGCGTAGCTACGGGGGGGGCCGGGAATGAGCAGTTCTTC. Protein translation: CASSVATGGAGNEQFF. The CDR3, completed at both ends by the reference TRBV9 and TRBJ2-1 genes, gives the full variable domain DSGVTQTPKHLITATGQRVTLRCSPRSGDLSVYWYQQSLDQGLQFLIQYYNGEERAKGNILERFSAQQFPDLHSELNLSSLELGDSALYFCASSVATGGAGNEQFFGPGTRLTVL.